This is a list of T cell receptor beta chains from one sample in a study of T cell responses to AZD1222 COVID-19 vaccine. Method: immunoSEQ multiplex PCR; TCRdb's copy keeps in-frame clones and lacks some. Of tens of thousands of clones listed, around four fifths were seen once; the top ten hold 20% to 25%. Sequenced material: peripheral blood, taken on day 0 of MenACWY control vaccination. All receptors derive from an adult in good health. The CDR3 runs from the conserved cysteine through the conserved F or W.

V: TRBV9
length: 14
J: TRBJ2-7
CDR3: CASSWGAEEHEQYF

V: TRBV6-5
length: 12
J: TRBJ1-1
CDR3: CASRSERALAFF

V: TRBV14
length: 16
J: TRBJ2-1
CDR3: CASSQERGRTYNEQFF

V: TRBV6-5
length: 14
J: TRBJ2-3
CDR3: CASSYSGGTDTQYF

V: TRBV2
length: 17
J: TRBJ2-1
CDR3: CASSDPQTASALNEQFF

V: TRBV7-6
length: 15
J: TRBJ2-1
CDR3: CASSWSDGTYNEQFF

V: TRBV19
length: 15
J: TRBJ2-1
CDR3: CATSHGGGRALEQFF

V: TRBV3-1/TRBV3-2
length: 15
J: TRBJ1-1
CDR3: CASSQEFGRNTEAFF

V: TRBV7-9
length: 15
J: TRBJ2-3
CDR3: CASSFPSGSTDTQYF

V: TRBV28
length: 15
J: TRBJ1-1
CDR3: CASSLGQTRNTEAFF

V: TRBV4-1
length: 15
J: TRBJ1-2
CDR3: CASSQRQGGGVGYTF

V: TRBV19
length: 12
J: TRBJ2-2
CDR3: CASSIQAGELFF

V: TRBV28
length: 15
J: TRBJ2-4
CDR3: CASSLAGTGKNIQYF

V: TRBV2
length: 16
J: TRBJ1-5
CDR3: CASRTGPLYSNQPQHF

V: TRBV9
length: 15
J: TRBJ1-1
CDR3: CASSVGLGQYTEAFF

V: TRBV4-1
length: 14
J: TRBJ2-5
CDR3: CASSQDPPRETQYF

V: TRBV10-2
length: 15
J: TRBJ1-5
CDR3: CASSAGERSNQPQHF

V: TRBV2
length: 15
J: TRBJ1-3
CDR3: CASSEQGLKGNTIYF

V: TRBV6-5
length: 15
J: TRBJ1-6
CDR3: CASHRDTPANSPLHF

V: TRBV5-1
length: 12
J: TRBJ1-2
CDR3: CASSLGLGGYTF

V: TRBV19
length: 14
J: TRBJ1-1
CDR3: CASTTGRSNTEAFF

V: TRBV27
length: 17
J: TRBJ2-1
CDR3: CASSAGLAGGRYNEQFF

V: TRBV7-9
length: 14
J: TRBJ2-3
CDR3: CASSLAGSTDTQYF

V: TRBV30
length: 14
J: TRBJ2-6
CDR3: CASSGGAGANVLTF

V: TRBV10-2
length: 15
J: TRBJ2-4
CDR3: CASSVGGPAKNIQYF

V: TRBV6-5
length: 13
J: TRBJ1-1
CDR3: CASDLGGVTEAFF

V: TRBV24-1
length: 16
J: TRBJ1-2
CDR3: CATSDGFGRGGYGYTF

V: TRBV7-9
length: 14
J: TRBJ2-5
CDR3: CASSQTSGRETQYF